A single sample is the source of the 24 T cell receptor beta chains below, sequenced in a study of cytomegalovirus exposure and HLA in healthy donors. It was with 60 Vbeta and 13 Jbeta primers that the PCR ran. Using immunoSEQ multiplex PCR, the repertoire was profiled, and TCRdb retains in-frame clones only, with some absent. The sample shows approximately 27,000 clones, about 70% of them seen only once. The sample comprised PBMCs. These receptors all stem from a woman in her fifties or sixties in good health and CMV-seronegative.

This clone came up a few times. The V gene is TRBV6-5, the J gene TRBJ2-2, with 8 bases lining up with TRBD2. The CDR3 runs 15 residues. Germline values: CDR1 MNHEY, CDR2 SVGAGI. V lost 6 bases to trimming and J lost 1 base; unmatched junction nucleotides: 4. The CDR3 is CASSPRGGNTGELFF. The CDR3 DNA follows: TGTGCCAGCAGCCCCCGGGGGGGGAACACCGGGGAGCTGTTTTTT.

This clone was counted once. The chain combines TRBV7-8 with TRBJ1-6; possibly TRBD1 for D (5 bases). CDR1 SGHVS and CDR2 FQNEAQ come from the germline V gene. V lost 1 base and J 6 bases, leaving 13 bases between the germline ends. The CDR3 is made up of 16 amino acids. The chain's CDR3 is CASSLVEGASNSPLHF. The DNA for the CDR3 is TGTGCCAGCAGCTTAGTTGAAGGGGCGAGTAATTCACCCCTCCACTTT.

J is TRBJ2-1 and V is TRBV6-5; D is possibly TRBD2 (6 bases). The V end was cut by 7 bases, the J end by 9 bases, with 10 bases between. This CDR3 comprises 11 residues. CDR1 and CDR2 from the germline V gene are MNHEY and SVGAGI. The CDR3 DNA sequence: TGTGCCAGCACCGGGAGATTTGAGCAGTTCTTC. Its protein product is CASTGRFEQFF.

As for this clone: Germline is not matched at one junction end, which may reflect a read error. CDR3 sequence reads: CASSYLTGRGTGELFF. The CDR3, as DNA: TGTGCTAGCAGCTATTTGACCGGGAGGGGAACCGGGGAGCTGTTTTTT. V gene TRBV7-7 combines with J gene TRBJ2-2; the match to TRBD2 covers 8 bases. Germline V gene sequence: CDR1 SSHAT, CDR2 FNYEAQ (reference sequence). This CDR3 comprises 16 residues.

By share, this clone ranks as medium-sized. V gene TRBV14 combines with J gene TRBJ2-7; no clear D gene. The germline CDR1 and CDR2 sequences are SGHDN and FVKESK. The CDR3 sequence is 14 residues long. V was clipped by 1 base and J by 0 bases, with 7 bases between them. CDR3 protein: CASSQGYYSYEQYF. Here the CDR3 DNA reads TGTGCCAGCAGCCAAGGTTACTACTCCTACGAGCAGTACTTC.

The rearrangement uses TRBV7-9 and TRBJ1-1; 7 positions match TRBD1. This CDR3 has 13 amino acids. V dropped 9 bases and J dropped 8; count of bases not matched to a gene: 12. Germline V lookup: CDR1 SEHNR, CDR2 FQNEAQ (reference sequence). The CDR3 sequence is CASSQRGGVEAFF. The CDR3 DNA sequence: TGTGCCAGTAGCCAAAGAGGGGGCGTAGAAGCTTTCTTT.

This sequence joins TRBV5-1 and TRBJ2-5; 7 bases fit TRBD1. This CDR3 contains 15 residues. Germline CDR1 and CDR2: SGHRS and YFSETQ. V lost 5 bases and J lost 4; bases outside the gene matches: 11. CDR3 bases: TGCGCCAGCAGTCTGACAGGGATGGTTCGAGAGACCCAGTACTTC. As protein: CASSLTGMVRETQYF.

The sample holds one count of this clone. The chain combines TRBV6-5 with TRBJ1-2; TRBD1 matches 9 bases. The CDR3 is 15 residues long. Looked up from germline, CDR1 is MNHEY and CDR2 is SVGAGI. V lost 7 bases, J lost 8 bases, and 14 bases stayed unmatched. CDR3 sequence: CASTPRTGVDRGYTF. For the CDR3, the DNA is TGTGCCAGCACCCCCCGGACAGGGGTGGATCGAGGCTACACCTTC.

V and J are TRBV6-5 and TRBJ1-1; D not resolved. This CDR3 comprises 14 residues. Germline V gene lookup returns CDR1 MNHEY and CDR2 SVGAGI. Trimming cost V 6 bases and J 2 bases, with 13 bases left between them. CDR3: CASSREGGNTEAFF. CDR3 coding DNA: TGTGCCAGCAGCCGGGAGGGTGGAAACACTGAAGCTTTCTTT.

The table lists this clone with a few counts. The V call is TRBV5-4, the J call TRBJ1-1; 7 positions match TRBD1. From germline, CDR1 is SGHNT and CDR2 YYREEE (reference sequence). V gave up 0 bases and J gave up 5 bases; unmatched junction bases: 4. This CDR3 contains 14 residues. CDR3 nucleotides: TGTGCCAGCAGCTTGGCCGGCAGGGGGACTGAAGCTTTCTTT. Protein sequence: CASSLAGRGTEAFF.

The DNA of the CDR3 is TGCGCCAGCAGCTTGGCATCAGGGGGCGAAAACTATGGCTACACCTTC. It specifies CASSLASGGENYGYTF. This chain links TRBV5-1 with TRBJ1-2; the match to TRBD1 covers 8 bases. V shed 0 bases and J 2 bases; nucleotides not matched to a gene: 6. CDR1 and CDR2 from the germline V gene are SGHRS and YFSETQ. The CDR3 loop spans 16 amino acids.

This clone occurred a few times. V is TRBV5-1 and J is TRBJ2-7; no firm D call. This CDR3 spans 12 amino acids. Germline V lookup: CDR1 SGHRS, CDR2 YFSETQ. The V gene lost 4 bases and the J gene lost 1 base, with 6 bases spanning the gap. The CDR3 sequence is CASSRVSYEQYF. The CDR3 DNA follows: TGCGCCAGCAGCCGAGTTTCCTACGAGCAGTACTTC.

The chain is built from TRBV15 and TRBJ2-5, with 7 positions matching TRBD2. V shed 2 bases and J 5 bases; nucleotides not matched to a gene: 5. The germline V gene has CDR1 LNHNV and CDR2 YYDKDF (reference sequence). The CDR3 runs 14 residues. CDR3 sequence reads: CATSRQVGRETQYF. In DNA form, the CDR3 reads TGTGCCACCAGCAGACAGGTCGGGAGGGAGACCCAGTACTTC.

This chain uses TRBV30 with TRBJ1-1, with D perhaps matching TRBD1 (6 bases). This CDR3 comprises 12 residues. Between the trimmed V and J ends, which lost 2 bases and 11 bases, there was a span of 15 bases. The germline CDR1 and CDR2 sequences are GTSNPN and SVGIG (reference sequence). This CDR3 reads CAWSRDTGEAFF. The CDR3 DNA reads TGTGCCTGGAGTCGGGACACCGGGGAGGCTTTCTTT.

This rearrangement joins TRBV5-1 to TRBJ1-6, with TRBD1 identical over 9 bases. The CDR3 contains 16 residues. With V trimmed by 3 bases and J by 8 bases, 9 bases remained unmatched. In germline, CDR1 is SGHRS, CDR2 YFSETQ. CDR3 nucleotide sequence: TGCGCCAGCAGCTCCTCCTCGGGACAGGGAGATTCACCCCTCCACTTT. This translates into CASSSSSGQGDSPLHF.

The chain carries TRBV6-5 and TRBJ2-1; the match to TRBD2 covers 9 bases. Germline loops: CDR1 MNHEY, CDR2 SVGAGI. This CDR3 region has 15 residues. V lost 5 bases to trimming and J lost 6 bases; unmatched junction nucleotides: 8. In DNA form, the CDR3 reads TGTGCCAGCAGTATCAGCGGGAGGACCTTCAATGAGCAGTTCTTC. This gives the protein CASSISGRTFNEQFF.

The genes are TRBV5-1 and TRBJ1-4, with 7 bases that match TRBD1. The CDR3 runs to 15 residues. CDR1 and CDR2 from the germline V gene are SGHRS and YFSETQ. With 0 bases clipped from V and 3 bases from J, the junction kept 2 bases outside the gene matches. The CDR3 spells CASSLGDRANEKLFF. Written as DNA, the CDR3 is TGCGCCAGCAGCTTGGGAGACAGGGCTAATGAAAAACTGTTTTTT.

A single count supports this clone. As DNA, the CDR3 is TGTGCCAGCACCTCGACAGGGGTGCCCAATCAGCCCCAGCATTTT. It is translated as CASTSTGVPNQPQHF. V is TRBV6-5 and J is TRBJ1-5; the match to TRBD1 covers 8 bases. The V segment lost 7 bases and the J segment 3 bases; nucleotides outside the gene matches: 8. Germline V lookup: CDR1 MNHEY, CDR2 SVGAGI. The length of the CDR3 is 15 residues.

This clone showed up just a few times. The genes are TRBV10-3 and TRBJ2-7, with a possible D match to TRBD1 (5 bases). CDR3 length equals 12 residues. Between the trimmed V and J ends, which lost 6 bases and 0 bases, there was a span of 6 bases. The germline V gene has CDR1 ENHRY and CDR2 SYGVKD. CDR3 in amino acids: CAISRVSYEQYF. CDR3 nucleotide sequence: TGTGCCATCAGCAGGGTCTCCTACGAGCAGTACTTC.

V gene TRBV6-5 combines with J gene TRBJ1-1; D remains ambiguous. The germline V gene encodes CDR1 MNHEY and CDR2 SVGAGI. The CDR3 has 14 amino acids. V lost 7 bases and J lost 1, with 13 bases in between. The CDR3: CASTSPSGNTEAFF. CDR3 nucleotides: TGTGCCAGCACCTCGCCGTCCGGGAACACTGAAGCTTTCTTT.

The chain is built from TRBV7-9 and TRBJ1-1; D unclear. CDR1 and CDR2 from the germline V gene are SEHNR and FQNEAQ (reference sequence). The CDR3 runs to 14 residues. Trimming removed 2 bases at V and 1 base at J, with 8 bases between. CDR3 bases: TGTGCCAGCAGCTTATTGCAAGCGAACACTGAAGCTTTCTTT. This sequence encodes CASSLLQANTEAFF.

This clone has a handful of counts. CDR3 sequence: CASSLGQGGYTF. CDR3 DNA: TGTGCCAGCAGTCTAGGACAGGGGGGCTACACCTTC. The V and J genes are TRBV28 and TRBJ1-2, with 9 bases that match TRBD1. Trimming at V came to 5 bases and at J to 8 bases, leaving 3 bases not matched to a gene. CDR1 and CDR2 (germline): MDHEN, SYDVKM. There are 12 residues in the CDR3.

This clone is medium-sized. The gene calls are TRBV29-1 and TRBJ2-7; possible D gene TRBD2, 5 bases. Deletions cut 3 bases from V and 3 bases from J, with 12 bases between. This CDR3 spans 13 amino acids. Looked up from germline, CDR1 is SQVTM and CDR2 is ANQGSEA. The DNA of the CDR3 is TGCAGCGTTGATGCCGGGAACCGCTACGAGCAGTACTTC. This sequence encodes CSVDAGNRYEQYF.

The sample holds a few counts of this clone. The chain links TRBV6-1 to TRBJ1-2; D ambiguous. Trimming removed 6 bases from V and 8 bases from J, with 22 bases in between. Germline CDR1 and CDR2: MNHNS and SASEGT. The CDR3 contains 15 residues. The CDR3 coding sequence is TGTGCCAGCAGCTCAATCCTGGACCCGGGAGGGGGCTACACCTTC. Protein product: CASSSILDPGGGYTF.